These 6 T cell receptor beta chains were all obtained from the same sample, sequenced in a study of blood T cell repertoires in COVID-19. Some clones are missing from TCRdb's copy, which holds only in-frame ones; the method was immunoSEQ multiplex PCR. The sample lists roughly 100,000 clones; 84% were seen once. Input material: peripheral blood. The source is a human donor in a cohort sampled during active or convalescent COVID-19.

V usage is TRBV9 and J usage is TRBJ1-4; TRBD1 is a possible D gene (6 bases). V was clipped by 4 bases and J by 0 bases, with 16 bases between them. CDR1 SGDLS and CDR2 YYNGEE come from the germline V gene. The CDR3 covers 17 residues. The CDR3: CASSKTGIVATNEKLFF. CDR3 sequence (DNA): TGTGCCAGCAGCAAAACAGGGATCGTTGCAACTAATGAAAAACTGTTTTTT.

The chain has TRBV30 and TRBJ1-2, with 10 positions matching TRBD1. The germline V gene encodes CDR1 GTSNPN and CDR2 SVGIG (reference sequence). Trimming at V came to 4 bases and at J to 5 bases, leaving 7 bases not matched to a gene. This CDR3 is 14 amino acids long. The CDR3 coding sequence is TGTGCCTGGACTGATCCGGGACAGGGGTATGGCTACACCTTC. Protein: CAWTDPGQGYGYTF. Drawing the rest from reference TRBV30 and TRBJ1-2, the complete variable domain is SQTIHQWPATLVQPVGSPLSLECTVEGTSNPNLYWYRQAAGRGLQLLFYSVGIGQISSEVPQNLSASRPQDRQFILSSKKLLLSDSGFYLCAWTDPGQGYGYTFGSGTRLTVV.

The chain carries TRBV19 and TRBJ2-6, with D unclear. Trimming removed 7 bases at V and 0 bases at J, with 16 bases between. CDR3 length: 17 amino acids. Germline values: CDR1 LNHDA, CDR2 SQIVND (reference sequence). The CDR3 protein is CASNFAARLSGANVLTF. For the CDR3, the DNA is TGTGCCAGTAATTTCGCGGCCCGCCTCTCTGGGGCCAACGTCCTGACTTTC.

The V and J genes are TRBV19 and TRBJ1-5; tentative D call: TRBD1 (5 bases). Trimming removed 4 bases from V and 6 bases from J, with 10 bases in between. The germline gives CDR1 LNHDA, CDR2 SQIVND (reference sequence). The CDR3 has 13 amino acids. CDR3 in amino acids: CASSRRGSQPQHF. The CDR3 nucleotides are TGTGCCAGTAGTAGGAGGGGTAGTCAGCCCCAGCATTTT.

This chain links TRBV7-9 with TRBJ2-1; 8 bases are a match to TRBD1. CDR1 is SEHNR and CDR2 is FQNEAQ in the germline V gene (reference sequence). The CDR3 is made up of 15 amino acids. V gave up 2 bases and J gave up 9 bases; unmatched junction bases: 9. The CDR3 nucleotides are TGTGCCAGCAGCTTAAAAGGGACAGGTGGGGGTGAGCAGTTCTTC. The encoded protein is CASSLKGTGGGEQFF.

This clone was seen a few times. V and J are TRBV3-1 (or the pseudogene TRBV3-2) and TRBJ2-3; D is perhaps TRBD2 (6 bases). V lost 3 bases, J lost 9 bases, and 16 bases lay in between. Germline V gene lookup returns CDR1 LGHDT and CDR2 YNNKEL (reference sequence). This CDR3 is built from 14 residues. The CDR3 is CASSQGLSLDTQYF. As DNA, the CDR3 is TGTGCCAGCAGCCAGGGACTGAGCCTAGACACGCAGTATTTT.